This TCR beta chain comes out of a study of monozygotic twins with cystic fibrosis. This clone came up a few times. The germline gives CDR1 SNHLY, CDR2 FYNNEI. V lost 7 bases to trimming and J lost 2 bases, with 8 bases between them. The length of the CDR3 is 12 residues. Measured with immunoSEQ multiplex PCR; TCRdb has only the in-frame clones, and not every one. The data contain 25,000 to 30,000 clones, just over 90% of them singletons. Sequenced sample: blood. The rearrangement uses TRBV2 and TRBJ1-2; D perhaps matches TRBD1 (6 bases). This clonotype originated in a girl aged 2-9 years with cystic fibrosis. The CDR3 DNA follows: TGTGCCAGCAACAGGGCGAACTATGGCTACACCTTC. Protein sequence: CASNRANYGYTF.